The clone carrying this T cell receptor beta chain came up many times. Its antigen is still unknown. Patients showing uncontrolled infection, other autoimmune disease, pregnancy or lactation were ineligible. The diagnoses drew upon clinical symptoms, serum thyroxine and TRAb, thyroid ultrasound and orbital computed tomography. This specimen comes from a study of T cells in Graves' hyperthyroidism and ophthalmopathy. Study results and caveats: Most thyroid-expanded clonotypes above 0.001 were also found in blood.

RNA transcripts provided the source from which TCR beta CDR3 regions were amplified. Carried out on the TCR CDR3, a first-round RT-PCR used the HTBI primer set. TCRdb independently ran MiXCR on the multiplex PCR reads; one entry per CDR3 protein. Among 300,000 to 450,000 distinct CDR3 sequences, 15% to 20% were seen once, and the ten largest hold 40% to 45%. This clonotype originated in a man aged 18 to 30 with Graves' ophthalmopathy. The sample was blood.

CDR3 residues: CASSIGVNTEAFF. In nucleotides, the CDR3 is TGTGCCAGTAGTATAGGGGTGAACACTGAAGCTTTCTTT. The V gene is TRBV19, the J gene TRBJ1-1; D not certain. Germline V gene lookup returns CDR1 LNHDA and CDR2 SQIVND (reference sequence). The CDR3 is made up of 13 amino acids. V lost 1 base to trimming and J lost 0 bases, with 3 bases between them.